These T cell receptor beta chains were read from a single sample in a study of T cell responses to AZD1222 COVID-19 vaccine. Sequencing used immunoSEQ multiplex PCR; TCRdb keeps in-frame clones, though not all of them. The sample contains about 150,000 clones, 88% of which appear only once. The sequenced sample was peripheral blood, obtained on day 0 of MenACWY control vaccination. The receptors were gathered from an adult in good health. The CDR3 runs from the conserved cysteine through the conserved F or W. The D gene is left open where the match is weak. Expanded clones are given a class, and other clones once, few, many or no size at all.

D gene,clone size,CDR3 length,J gene,V gene,CDR3 protein,CDR3 DNA
TRBD2,-,15,TRBJ2-4,TRBV5-6,CASSLGTSGGNIQYF,TGTGCCAGCAGCTTGGGGACTAGCGGGGGAAACATTCAGTACTTC
TRBD1,-,16,TRBJ1-2,TRBV6-5,CASSWGEPTGNYGYTF,TGTGCCAGCAGTTGGGGTGAACCGACAGGGAACTATGGCTACACCTTC
-,-,12,TRBJ2-7,TRBV27,CASSFGGSEQYF,TGTGCCAGCAGTTTTGGGGGATCCGAGCAGTACTTC
-,-,11,TRBJ2-7,TRBV30,CAWRKTYEQYF,TGTGCCTGGCGGAAGACCTACGAGCAGTACTTC
-,-,15,TRBJ2-7,TRBV5-1,CASSSSGGQFYEQYF,TGCGCCAGCAGCTCTTCCGGTGGACAGTTCTACGAGCAGTACTTC
-,once,15,TRBJ1-2,TRBV25-1,CASSVPDSQGYGYTF,TGTGCCAGCAGTGTACCGGACTCCCAGGGCTATGGCTACACCTTC
-,-,15,TRBJ2-2,TRBV7-9,CASSAGTENTGELFF,TGTGCCAGCAGCGCCGGGACTGAGAACACCGGGGAGCTGTTTTTT
-,-,15,TRBJ1-3,TRBV6-1,CASSEGRYSGNTIYF,TGTGCCAGCAGTGAAGGACGTTACTCTGGAAACACCATATATTTT
-,-,12,TRBJ1-6,TRBV28,CASSLGNSPLHF,TGTGCCAGCAGTTTGGGCAATTCACCCCTCCACTTT
-,-,13,TRBJ1-5,TRBV6-2/TRBV6-3,CASSLDRYQPQHF,TGTGCCAGCAGTCTAGACCGATATCAGCCCCAGCATTTT
-,once,15,TRBJ1-1,TRBV19,CASSITLTVNTEAFF,TGTGCCAGTAGTATTACTTTGACAGTGAACACTGAAGCTTTCTTT
TRBD2,-,14,TRBJ2-3,TRBV6-4,CASSPTGGADTQYF,TGTGCCAGCAGTCCCACGGGGGGAGCAGATACGCAGTATTTT
TRBD1,-,16,TRBJ1-4,TRBV15,CATTRGQGAGGEKLFF,TGTGCCACCACCAGGGGACAGGGGGCGGGCGGTGAAAAACTGTTTTTT
-,-,16,TRBJ1-4,TRBV7-2,CASGSFDGRANEKLFF,TGTGCCAGCGGCTCGTTCGACGGGAGAGCTAATGAAAAACTGTTTTTT
-,once,13,TRBJ1-2,TRBV7-9,CASSLAPPYGYTF,TGTGCCAGCAGCTTAGCGCCTCCCTATGGCTACACCTTC
-,-,13,TRBJ2-2,TRBV29-1,CSVRGILTGELFF,TGCAGCGTTCGGGGGATCCTCACCGGGGAGCTGTTTTTT
-,-,14,TRBJ2-1,TRBV27,CASRPEAGVDEQFF,TGTGCCAGCAGGCCCGAAGCAGGAGTCGATGAGCAGTTCTTC
-,-,18,TRBJ1-2,TRBV14,CASSQGPPDEPNNYGYTF,TGTGCCAGCAGCCAAGGCCCGCCGGACGAGCCCAATAACTATGGCTACACCTTC
-,-,16,TRBJ2-3,TRBV5-4,CASSLLVAVYTDTQYF,TGTGCCAGCAGCTTGTTAGTGGCCGTTTACACAGATACGCAGTATTTT
TRBD1,few,13,TRBJ1-3,TRBV4-1,CASTTTGMDTIYF,TGCGCCAGCACCACGACAGGGATGGACACCATATATTTT
-,few,13,TRBJ2-3,TRBV12-3/TRBV12-4,CASSSTSWDTQYF,TGTGCCAGCAGCTCGACTAGTTGGGATACGCAGTATTTT
TRBD1,-,16,TRBJ1-1,TRBV27,CASSPGTGSLYNEAFF,TGTGCCAGCAGTCCTGGGACAGGGAGTCTCTACAACGAAGCTTTCTTT
TRBD2,-,16,TRBJ2-5,TRBV27,CASSLGSGGLKETQYF,TGTGCCAGCAGTTTAGGTAGCGGGGGGCTTAAAGAGACCCAGTACTTC
-,-,11,TRBJ1-1,TRBV20-1,CSARMNTEAFF,TGCAGTGCCCGGATGAACACTGAAGCTTTCTTT
TRBD2,-,19,TRBJ2-3,TRBV4-2,CASSQLLRGSGGGTDTQYF,TGTGCCAGCAGCCAACTTCTAAGGGGTAGCGGGGGAGGCACAGATACGCAGTATTTT
-,-,15,TRBJ2-4,TRBV24-1,CATSDFRDGKNIQYF,TGTGCCACCAGTGATTTCCGGGACGGCAAAAACATTCAGTACTTC
-,-,13,TRBJ1-5,TRBV5-1,CASSPDSNQPQHF,TGCGCCAGCAGCCCAGATAGCAATCAGCCCCAGCATTTT
-,-,14,TRBJ1-2,TRBV7-9,CASSFWDGTIGYTF,TGTGCCAGCAGCTTTTGGGACGGCACTATAGGCTACACCTTC
-,-,14,TRBJ1-4,TRBV5-4,CASSLKATNEKLFF,TGTGCCAGCAGCTTAAAAGCAACTAATGAAAAACTGTTTTTT
-,-,12,TRBJ1-1,TRBV6-1,CASSEAAGGAFF,TGTGCCAGCAGTGAAGCGGCCGGAGGAGCTTTCTTT
-,-,16,TRBJ1-2,TRBV20-1,CSASPLGGEQVYGYTF,TGCAGTGCTAGTCCCCTCGGGGGGGAACAGGTCTATGGCTACACCTTC
-,-,13,TRBJ1-1,TRBV5-5,CASSRGGVAEAFF,TGTGCCAGCAGCCGAGGCGGGGTCGCTGAAGCTTTCTTT
-,-,14,TRBJ1-1,TRBV9,CASSVQTGSTEAFF,TGTGCCAGCAGCGTACAAACGGGGAGCACTGAAGCTTTCTTT
-,-,15,TRBJ1-1,TRBV27,CASSYLSQGNTEAFF,TGTGCCAGCAGTTATCTATCACAGGGTAACACTGAAGCTTTCTTT
-,-,15,TRBJ2-7,TRBV9,CASSVGVAGTYEQYF,TGTGCCAGCAGCGTAGGTGTGGCGGGGACGTACGAGCAGTACTTC
-,-,12,TRBJ2-2,TRBV7-3,CASSSGHGELFF,TGTGCCAGCAGCTCGGGGCACGGGGAGCTGTTTTTT
TRBD2,-,13,TRBJ2-7,TRBV30,CAWSRLARVGQYF,TGTGCCTGGAGTCGACTAGCGCGGGTCGGGCAGTACTTC
-,-,16,TRBJ1-5,TRBV24-1,CATSDSRGGASQPQHF,TGTGCCACCAGTGATTCCCGGGGTGGAGCTAGTCAGCCCCAGCATTTT
TRBD2,-,16,TRBJ2-3,TRBV11-2,CASSHRTSGAIGTQYF,TGTGCCAGCAGCCATAGGACTAGCGGGGCGATTGGGACGCAGTATTTT
-,-,15,TRBJ1-2,TRBV14,CASSQEARGNYGYTF,TGTGCCAGCAGCCAAGAGGCCAGGGGTAACTATGGCTACACCTTC
TRBD1,-,16,TRBJ1-1,TRBV5-1,CASSRTGGVENTEAFF,TGCGCCAGCAGCCGGACAGGGGGCGTGGAGAACACTGAAGCTTTCTTT
-,-,14,TRBJ2-1,TRBV6-5,CASSYSSVYNEQFF,TGTGCCAGCAGTTACTCTTCTGTCTACAATGAGCAGTTCTTC
-,-,14,TRBJ2-1,TRBV7-8,CASSLWGSYNEQFF,TGTGCCAGCAGCTTGTGGGGGAGCTACAATGAGCAGTTCTTC
-,-,14,TRBJ1-2,TRBV24-1,CATSAPGLLDGYTF,TGTGCCACCAGTGCTCCGGGACTACTGGATGGCTACACCTTC
-,-,13,TRBJ1-1,TRBV29-1,CSVERDKNTEAFF,TGCAGCGTTGAAAGGGACAAGAACACTGAAGCTTTCTTT